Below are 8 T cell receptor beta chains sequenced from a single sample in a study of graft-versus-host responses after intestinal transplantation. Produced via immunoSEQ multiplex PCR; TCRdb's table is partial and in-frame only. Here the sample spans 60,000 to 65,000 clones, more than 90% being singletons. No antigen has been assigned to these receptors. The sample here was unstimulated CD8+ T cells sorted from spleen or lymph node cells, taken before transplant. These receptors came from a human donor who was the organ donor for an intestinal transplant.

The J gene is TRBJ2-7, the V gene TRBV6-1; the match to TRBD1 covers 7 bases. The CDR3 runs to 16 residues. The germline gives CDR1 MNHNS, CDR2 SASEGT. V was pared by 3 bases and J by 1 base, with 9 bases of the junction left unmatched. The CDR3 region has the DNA TGTGCCAGCAGTGACCGGACAGGTCGCGCTTCCTACGAGCAGTACTTC. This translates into CASSDRTGRASYEQYF.

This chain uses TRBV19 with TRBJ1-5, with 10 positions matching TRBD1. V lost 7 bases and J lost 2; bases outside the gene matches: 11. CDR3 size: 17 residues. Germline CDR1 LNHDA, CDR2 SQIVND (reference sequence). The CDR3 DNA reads TGTGCCAGTAAGAGGACAGGGGGAATTACGGGCAATCAGCCCCAGCATTTT. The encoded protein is CASKRTGGITGNQPQHF.

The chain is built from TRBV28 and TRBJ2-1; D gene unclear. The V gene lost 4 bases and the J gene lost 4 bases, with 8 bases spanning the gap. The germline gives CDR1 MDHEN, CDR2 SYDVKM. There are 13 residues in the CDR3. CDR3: CASSSDNYNEQFF. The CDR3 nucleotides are TGTGCCAGCAGTTCCGACAATTACAATGAGCAGTTCTTC.

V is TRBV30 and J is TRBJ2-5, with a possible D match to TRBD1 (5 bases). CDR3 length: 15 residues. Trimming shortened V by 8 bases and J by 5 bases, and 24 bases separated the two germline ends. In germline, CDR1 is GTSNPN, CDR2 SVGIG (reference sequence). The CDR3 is CARNTAGRDGETQYF. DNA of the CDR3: TGTGCCAGGAATACAGCAGGCAGGGATGGGGAGACCCAGTACTTC.

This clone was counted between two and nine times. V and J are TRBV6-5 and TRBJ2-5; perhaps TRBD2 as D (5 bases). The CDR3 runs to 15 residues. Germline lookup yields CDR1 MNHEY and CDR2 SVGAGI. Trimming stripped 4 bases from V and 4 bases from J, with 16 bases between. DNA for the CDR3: TGTGCCAGCAGTTTTCCCGTGGGTCGGGGAGAGACCCAGTACTTC. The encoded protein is CASSFPVGRGETQYF.

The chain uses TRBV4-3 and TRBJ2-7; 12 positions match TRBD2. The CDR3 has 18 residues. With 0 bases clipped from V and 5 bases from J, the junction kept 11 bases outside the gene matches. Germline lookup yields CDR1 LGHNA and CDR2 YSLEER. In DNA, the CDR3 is TGCGCCAGCAGCCAAGAATTGGGCCTAGCGGGAGGGCCCCACGAGCAGTACTTC. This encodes CASSQELGLAGGPHEQYF.

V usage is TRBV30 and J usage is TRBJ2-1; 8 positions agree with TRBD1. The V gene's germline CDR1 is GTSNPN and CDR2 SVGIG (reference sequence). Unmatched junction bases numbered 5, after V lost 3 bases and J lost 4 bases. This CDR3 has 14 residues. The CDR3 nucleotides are TGTGCCTGGAGGAATGGGGACAGGTACAATGAGCAGTTCTTC. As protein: CAWRNGDRYNEQFF. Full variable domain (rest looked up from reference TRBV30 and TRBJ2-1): SQTIHQWPATLVQPVGSPLSLECTVEGTSNPNLYWYRQAAGRGLQLLFYSVGIGQISSEVPQNLSASRPQDRQFILSSKKLLLSDSGFYLCAWRNGDRYNEQFFGPGTRLTVL.

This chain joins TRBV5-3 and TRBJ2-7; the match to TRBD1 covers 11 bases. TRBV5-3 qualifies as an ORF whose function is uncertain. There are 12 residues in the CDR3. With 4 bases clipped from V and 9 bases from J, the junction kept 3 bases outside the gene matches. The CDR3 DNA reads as TGTGCCAGAAGCAAGGACAGGGGGCCGCAGTACTTC. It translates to CARSKDRGPQYF.